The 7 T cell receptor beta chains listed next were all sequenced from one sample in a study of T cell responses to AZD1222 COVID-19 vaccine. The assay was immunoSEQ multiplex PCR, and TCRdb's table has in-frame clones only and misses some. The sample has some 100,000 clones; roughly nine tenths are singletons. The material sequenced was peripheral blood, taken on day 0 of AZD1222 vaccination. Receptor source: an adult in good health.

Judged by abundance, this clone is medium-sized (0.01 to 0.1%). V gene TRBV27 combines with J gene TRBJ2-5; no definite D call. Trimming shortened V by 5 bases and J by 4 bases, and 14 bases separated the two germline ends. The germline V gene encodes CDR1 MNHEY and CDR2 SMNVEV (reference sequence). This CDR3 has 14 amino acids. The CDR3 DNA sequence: TGTGCCAGCAGTCTTCTCCCCCCGGGAGAGACCCAGTACTTC. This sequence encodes CASSLLPPGETQYF.

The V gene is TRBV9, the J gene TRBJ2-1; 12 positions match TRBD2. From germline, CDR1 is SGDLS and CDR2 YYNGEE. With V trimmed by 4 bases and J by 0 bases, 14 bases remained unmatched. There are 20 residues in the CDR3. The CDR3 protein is CASSSRPGLAGRISYNEQFF. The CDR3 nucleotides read TGTGCCAGCAGCTCCCGACCGGGACTAGCGGGCCGAATCTCCTACAATGAGCAGTTCTTC.

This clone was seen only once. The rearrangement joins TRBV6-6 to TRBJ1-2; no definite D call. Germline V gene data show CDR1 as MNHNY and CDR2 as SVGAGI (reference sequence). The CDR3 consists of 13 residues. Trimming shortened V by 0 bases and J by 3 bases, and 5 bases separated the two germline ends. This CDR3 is CASSYSNDYGYTF. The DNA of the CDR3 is TGTGCCAGCAGTTACTCGAATGACTATGGCTACACCTTC.

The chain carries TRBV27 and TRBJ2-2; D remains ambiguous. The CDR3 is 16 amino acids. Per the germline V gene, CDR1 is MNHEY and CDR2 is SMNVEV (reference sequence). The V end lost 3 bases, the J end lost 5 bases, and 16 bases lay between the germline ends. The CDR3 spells CASSLSPAPQTGELFF. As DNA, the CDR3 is TGTGCCAGCAGTTTGAGTCCAGCGCCCCAGACCGGGGAGCTGTTTTTT.

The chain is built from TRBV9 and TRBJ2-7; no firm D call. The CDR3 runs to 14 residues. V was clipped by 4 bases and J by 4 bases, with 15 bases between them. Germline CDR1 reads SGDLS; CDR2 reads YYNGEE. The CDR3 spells CASSSRPSEYEQYF. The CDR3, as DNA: TGTGCCAGCAGCTCCCGGCCCTCTGAATACGAGCAGTACTTC.

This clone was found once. This chain's CDR3 is CASSLRGAYGYTF. Here the CDR3 DNA reads TGTGCCAGCAGTTTACGGGGCGCCTATGGCTACACCTTC. The gene calls are TRBV12-3 or TRBV12-4 and TRBJ1-2, with D possibly TRBD1 on 5 matching bases. The CDR3 length is 13 residues. Trimming cost V 2 bases and J 4 bases, with 8 bases left between them.

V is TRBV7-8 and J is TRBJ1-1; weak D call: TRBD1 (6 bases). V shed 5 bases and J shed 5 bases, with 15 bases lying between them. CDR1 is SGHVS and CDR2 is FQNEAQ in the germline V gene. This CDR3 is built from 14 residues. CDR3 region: CASSDGGGRTEAFF. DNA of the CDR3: TGTGCCAGCAGCGACGGGGGCGGGCGGACTGAAGCTTTCTTT.